One and the same sample provided the 24 T cell receptor beta chains below, sequenced in a study of response to subunit inactivated influenza vaccine. TCRdb re-analysed the RT-PCR reads in MiXCR, keeping a single row per CDR3 protein. In the table there are some 500,000 distinct CDR3 sequences, approximately 16% of which are singletons. The sequencing used CD4+ T cells sorted from PBMCs, collected roughly 24 months after vaccination. The source is a man aged 50 to 69 who received an inactivated influenza vaccine.

The rearrangement uses TRBV2 and TRBJ1-5; TRBD1 might be the D (6 bases). Trimming removed 11 bases from V and 9 bases from J, with 17 bases in between. The CDR3 covers 12 residues. The germline V gene has CDR1 SNHLY and CDR2 FYNNEI. The CDR3: CAQGPGSGPQHF. For the CDR3, the DNA is TGTGCCCAGGGGCCAGGCTCGGGGCCCCAGCATTTT.

The table lists this clonotype with a few counts. This chain joins TRBV20-1 and TRBJ2-3; D could derive from TRBD1 or TRBD2 (5 bases each). This CDR3 is built from 14 residues. V shed 3 bases and J shed 2 bases, with 12 bases lying between them. The germline V gene encodes CDR1 DFQATT and CDR2 SNEGSKA (reference sequence). The CDR3 nucleotides read TGCAGTGCTAGCTGGGACCCGATCACAGATACGCAGTATTTT. As protein: CSASWDPITDTQYF.

As regards this clonotype: This may be a read error: a much more frequent sequence differs by one nucleotide. The V gene is TRBV7-2, the J gene TRBJ2-7; D possibly corresponds to TRBD2 (6 bases). The germline V gene encodes CDR1 SGHTA and CDR2 FQGNSA. The CDR3 runs to 14 residues. CDR3 sequence (DNA): TGTGCCAGCAGCTCGGGACTCCCCTCCTACGAGCAGTGCTTC. It translates to CASSSGLPSYEQCF.

A few counts support this clonotype. This chain connects TRBV7-2 to TRBJ1-6, with D unclear. From germline, CDR1 is SGHTA and CDR2 FQGNSA. V was cut by 1 base and J by 10 bases, with 14 bases left in between. The CDR3 is 15 amino acids. The DNA of the CDR3 is TGTGCCAGCAGCTTAGAAGGACGCGGGCAGTCACCCCTCCACTTT. The encoded protein is CASSLEGRGQSPLHF.

The chain carries TRBV12-3 or TRBV12-4 and TRBJ1-2; D unclear. CDR3 size: 11 residues. V gave up 2 bases and J gave up 8 bases, with 6 bases separating them. The CDR3 region is CASSLLSGYTF. The CDR3 bases are TGTGCCAGCAGTTTATTAAGCGGCTACACCTTC.

This clonotype was seen a handful of times. This chain uses TRBV4-3 with TRBJ1-5, with no clear D. Germline CDR1 and CDR2: LGHNA and YSLEER. CDR3 length: 15 residues. Deletions cut 4 bases from V and 7 bases from J, with 17 bases between. The CDR3 loop reads CASSPGSGWNQPQHF. In nucleotides, the CDR3 is TGCGCCAGCAGCCCAGGAAGCGGGTGGAACCAGCCCCAGCATTTT.

This clonotype has more than one count but fewer than ten. This chain links TRBV2 with TRBJ2-5; D might be TRBD1 (6 bases). This CDR3 spans 15 amino acids. CDR1 is SNHLY, CDR2 FYNNEI, per germline. The germline V and J ends were trimmed by 2 bases and 0 bases, with 10 bases remaining between them. CDR3 nucleotides: TGTGCCAGCAGTGAACAGGGGAATGACCAAGAGACCCAGTACTTC. Its translation is CASSEQGNDQETQYF.

This clonotype was seen a few times. V gene TRBV7-2 combines with J gene TRBJ1-4; D is ambiguous. The CDR3 has 16 amino acids. The V end was cut by 4 bases, the J end by 0 bases, with 12 bases between. Looked up from germline, CDR1 is SGHTA and CDR2 is FQGNSA. CDR3: CASSSQNLATNEKLFF. In DNA, the CDR3 is TGTGCCAGCAGCTCCCAAAACCTTGCAACTAATGAAAAACTGTTTTTT. The whole variable domain, filled in from reference TRBV7-2 and TRBJ1-4, reads GAGVSQSPSNKVTEKGKDVELRCDPISGHTALYWYRQSLGQGLEFLIYFQGNSAPDKSGLPSDRFSAERTGGSVSTLTIQRTQQEDSAVYLCASSSQNLATNEKLFFGSGTQLSVL.

This clonotype was counted only a few times. The chain carries TRBV5-1 and TRBJ2-3; the D is unclear. Trimming took off 2 bases at V and 2 bases at J, with 6 bases between the two ends. Looked up from germline, CDR1 is SGHRS and CDR2 is YFSETQ. The length of the CDR3 is 13 residues. The CDR3 loop is CASSFDITDTQYF. The DNA for the CDR3 is TGCGCCAGCAGCTTTGACATCACAGATACGCAGTATTTT.

This clonotype was picked up many times. This chain connects TRBV10-3 to TRBJ1-4; D call uncertain. Germline CDR1 and CDR2: ENHRY and SYGVKD. V was pared by 6 bases and J by 4 bases, with 6 bases between. The CDR3 runs 12 residues. CDR3 nucleotides: TGTGCCATCAGCCAGAATAATGAAAAACTGTTTTTT. It specifies CAISQNNEKLFF.

The CDR3 bases are TGTGCCACCAGCAGTCTGTACACTGAAGCTTTCTTT. Translated, it gives CATSSLYTEAFF. The chain links TRBV15 to TRBJ1-1; D ambiguous. The V and J ends lost 3 bases and 3 bases respectively, with 5 bases between them. The CDR3 runs 12 residues. CDR1 and CDR2 (germline): LNHNV, YYDKDF (reference sequence).

The V call is TRBV7-9, the J call TRBJ2-7, with D possibly matching TRBD1 (5 bases). The CDR3 length is 13 residues. Trimming stripped 4 bases from V and 6 bases from J, with 13 bases between. Germline assignment: CDR1 SEHNR and CDR2 FQNEAQ (reference sequence). The CDR3 DNA is TGTGCCAGCAGCTCAGGGCCACTGGGCGAGCAGTACTTC. It specifies CASSSGPLGEQYF.

The chain couples TRBV25-1 to TRBJ2-5, with 11 bases aligning to TRBD2. Germline V gene lookup returns CDR1 MGHDK and CDR2 SYGVNS. The CDR3 has 14 residues. J gave up 3 bases and V 9 bases, and 6 bases lay outside the gene matches. In DNA form, the CDR3 reads TGTGCCAGGCATAGCGGGAGGGCGAAAGAGACCCAGTACTTC. This sequence encodes CARHSGRAKETQYF.

In this sample, this clonotype turned up a few times. This CDR3 is CASSVEAGYEQFF. CDR3 in DNA: TGTGCCAGCAGCGTGGAAGCGGGGTATGAGCAGTTCTTC. The chain carries TRBV9 and TRBJ2-1, with 7 positions matching TRBD2. CDR3 length equals 13 residues. Per the germline V gene, CDR1 is SGDLS and CDR2 is YYNGEE. Trimming took 2 bases from V and 8 from J; bases not matched to a gene: 4.

This clonotype was found many times. The genes are TRBV7-2 and TRBJ1-1; D not resolved. In germline, CDR1 is SGHTA, CDR2 FQGNSA. This CDR3 is built from 13 residues. The ends were cut back, 7 bases at V and 6 bases at J, with 15 bases in the middle. CDR3: CASKNREDAEAFF. The CDR3 nucleotides are TGTGCCAGCAAAAACCGGGAGGACGCTGAAGCTTTCTTT.

This clonotype was observed a handful of times. The chain recombines TRBV20-1 with TRBJ2-4; TRBD2 aligns across 9 bases. The germline V gene has CDR1 DFQATT and CDR2 SNEGSKA (reference sequence). V shed 2 bases, J shed 7 bases, and the junction held 9 bases outside the gene matches. This CDR3 region has 15 residues. CDR3 bases: TGCAGTGCTAGACAACGGCGGGAGGGCCCTAACATTCAGTACTTC. Its translation is CSARQRREGPNIQYF.

This chain uses TRBV5-1 with TRBJ1-1; 8 bases map to TRBD1. Germline-derived CDR1 and CDR2 are SGHRS and YFSETQ. The V gene end was trimmed by 4 bases and the J gene end by 4 bases; junction bases not matched to a gene: 9. This CDR3 contains 15 residues. The CDR3 DNA follows: TGCGCCAGCAGCGGCCAGGGGGCTGGCACCACTGAAGCTTTCTTT. Translating it yields CASSGQGAGTTEAFF. The complete variable domain, with remaining parts taken from reference TRBV5-1 and TRBJ1-1, reads KAGVTQTPRYLIKTRGQQVTLSCSPISGHRSVSWYQQTPGQGLQFLFEYFSETQRNKGNFPGRFSGRQFSNSRSEMNVSTLELGDSALYLCASSGQGAGTTEAFFGQGTRLTVV.

A few counts support this clonotype. J is TRBJ2-5 and V is TRBV9; weak D call: TRBD1 (5 bases). Trimming pared 0 bases from V and 1 base from J, leaving 10 bases between. CDR1 and CDR2 (germline): SGDLS, YYNGEE. There are 15 residues in the CDR3. CDR3 DNA: TGTGCCAGCAGCGTAGCAGGGTGGGGCCAAGAGACCCAGTACTTC. Its protein product is CASSVAGWGQETQYF.

In its sample, this clonotype was seen a few times. This chain connects TRBV7-3 to TRBJ2-4, with no clear D. There are 16 residues in the CDR3. CDR1 is SGHTA, CDR2 FQGTGA, per germline. Trimming shortened V by 0 bases and J by 4 bases, and 13 bases separated the two germline ends. CDR3 DNA sequence: TGTGCCAGCAGCTTAACTGGACCGAGTGAGAAAAACATTCAGTACTTC. It encodes CASSLTGPSEKNIQYF.

The chain carries TRBV4-1 and TRBJ2-5; perhaps TRBD1 as D (6 bases). Germline CDR1 is MGHRA and CDR2 is YSYEKL. This CDR3 contains 14 residues. Trimming left V 8 bases short and J 3 bases short, with 16 bases between. DNA for the CDR3: TGCGCCAGCCGAAATTCTCCAGGGGAAGAGACCCAGTACTTC. The encoded protein is CASRNSPGEETQYF.

The J gene is TRBJ1-3, the V gene TRBV18; D gene unclear. V lost 5 bases, J lost 3 bases, and 8 bases lay in between. This CDR3 has 13 amino acids. From germline, CDR1 is KGHSH and CDR2 LQKENI. The chain's CDR3 is CASSSAVGNTIYF. CDR3 nucleotide sequence: TGTGCCAGCTCATCAGCTGTTGGAAACACCATATATTTT.

CDR3 residues: CASKRQGRSYEQYF. The DNA for the CDR3 is TGCGCCAGCAAGAGACAGGGCCGCTCCTACGAGCAGTACTTC. V usage is TRBV5-1 and J usage is TRBJ2-7, with 7 bases aligning to TRBD1. The CDR3 has 14 amino acids. Germline V lookup: CDR1 SGHRS, CDR2 YFSETQ. Germline trimming cut 6 bases from V and 0 bases from J; bases unmatched to any gene: 6.

The V gene is TRBV29-1, the J gene TRBJ1-3; TRBD1 matches at 7 bases. Looked up from germline, CDR1 is SQVTM and CDR2 is ANQGSEA. The CDR3 is 13 amino acids. Trimming cost V 6 bases and J 1 base; bases outside gene matches: 3. CDR3 DNA: TGCAGCGTGAAGGGGGCTTCTGGAAACACCATATATTTT. Residues: CSVKGASGNTIYF.

This rearrangement joins TRBV4-1 to TRBJ2-1; a weak D match, TRBD1 (5 bases). The germline V and J ends were trimmed by 1 base and 7 bases, with 14 bases remaining between them. This CDR3 contains 15 residues. Germline CDR1 MGHRA, CDR2 YSYEKL. CDR3 sequence: CASSQGGLIANEQFF. DNA for the CDR3: TGCGCCAGCAGCCAAGGGGGCCTCATCGCTAATGAGCAGTTCTTC.